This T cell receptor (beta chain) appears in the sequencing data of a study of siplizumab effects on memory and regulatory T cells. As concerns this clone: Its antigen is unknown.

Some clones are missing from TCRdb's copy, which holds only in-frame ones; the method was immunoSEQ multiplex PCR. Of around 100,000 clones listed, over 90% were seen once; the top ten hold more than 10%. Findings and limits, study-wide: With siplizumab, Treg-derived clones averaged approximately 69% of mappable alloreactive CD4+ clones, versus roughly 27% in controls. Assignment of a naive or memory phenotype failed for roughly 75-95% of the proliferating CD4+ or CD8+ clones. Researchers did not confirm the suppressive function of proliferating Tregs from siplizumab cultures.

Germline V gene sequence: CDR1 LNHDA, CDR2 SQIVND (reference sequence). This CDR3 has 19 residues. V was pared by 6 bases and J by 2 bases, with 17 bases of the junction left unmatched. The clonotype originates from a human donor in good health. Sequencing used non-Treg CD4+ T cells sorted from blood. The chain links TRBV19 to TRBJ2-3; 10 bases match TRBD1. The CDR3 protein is CASRRDGDRGQNPTDTQYF. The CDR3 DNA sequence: TGTGCCAGTAGACGTGATGGGGACAGGGGCCAAAACCCCACAGATACGCAGTATTTT.